Only one count was recorded for the clone carrying this TCR beta chain. With 6 bases removed from V and 5 bases from J, the gap between germline ends came to 13 bases. Germline V gives CDR1 KGHSH, CDR2 LQKENI. The CDR3 loop spans 13 amino acids. The sample belongs to a study of T cell changes during pregnancy in multiple sclerosis. Sequencing used immunoSEQ multiplex PCR; TCRdb keeps in-frame clones, though not all of them. The table includes 55,000 to 65,000 clones, 90% to 95% detected once. This TCR was sampled from a female donor with multiple sclerosis, enrolled in a pregnancy study. The sequencing used CD4+ T cells from peripheral blood mononuclear cells, collected before pregnancy. This rearrangement joins TRBV18 to TRBJ2-5; D is uncertain. The CDR3 coding sequence is TGTGCCAGCTCCGCGCGGCTAGAGGAGACCCAGTACTTC. Residues: CASSARLEETQYF. Full variable domain (rest looked up from reference TRBV18 and TRBJ2-5): NAGVMQNPRHLVRRRGQEARLRCSPMKGHSHVYWYRQLPEEGLKFMVYLQKENIIDESGMPKERFSAEFPKEGPSILRIQQVVRGDSAAYFCASSARLEETQYFGPGTRLLVL.